Reported below is one T cell receptor beta chain. This sample is part of a study of blood T cell repertoires in COVID-19. About the study: There were acute and convalescent COVID-19 samples, and they came from the United States, Italy and Spain. T cells, B-cell-depleted T cells, or PBMCs provided the cDNA or gDNA that served as material.

Authors' processing steps: The assay estimated nucleated cells by amplifying reference gene primers. Libraries were prepared by immunoSEQ multiplex PCR; TCRdb keeps only in-frame clonotypes and omits some of them. Clone size and the V and J calls come from that table; the DNA yielded D and trimming. This table holds some 97,000 clones, approximately 91% found once. The germline CDR1 and CDR2 sequences are MGHDK and SYGVNS. V lost 3 bases to trimming and J lost 5 bases, with 16 bases between them. The length of the CDR3 is 15 residues. The receptor was derived from a woman aged 55-75 years with acute or convalescent COVID-19. The sequenced sample consisted of peripheral blood. This chain connects TRBV25-1 to TRBJ2-5; tentative D call: TRBD1 (5 bases). The CDR3 loop reads CASSDPGQGRETQYF. The CDR3 DNA follows: TGTGCCAGCAGTGATCCTGGGCAGGGCAGGGAGACCCAGTACTTC.